These T cell receptor beta chains were read from a single sample in a study of identical twins. MiXCR, applied by TCRdb to the 5' RACE reads, yields one record per CDR3 protein. The sample has 500,000 to 600,000 distinct CDR3 sequences, roughly a fifth seen once. The same sample was also studied in work on T cells expressing NK-cell markers.

Material for sequencing was CD4+ T cells sorted from blood. These receptors all come from a woman younger than 35 in good health. Both conserved end residues are part of each CDR3. Each record gives: CDR3 DNA, CDR3 protein, D gene, J gene, CDR3 length, V gene, clone size. The D gene is left open where the match is weak. The size entry is marked missing in some rows and otherwise reads once, few, many or a size class.

TGTGCCAGCAGCTCTGCAGCGGCGAGCTCCTACGAGCAGTACTTC	CASSSAAASSYEQYF	.	TRBJ2-7	15	TRBV7-2	.
TGCAGTGCTAGGACTAGCGTTTGGGTTAGCTCCTACAATGAGCAGTTCTTC	CSARTSVWVSSYNEQFF	TRBD2	TRBJ2-1	17	TRBV20-1	.
TGTGCCAGCAGCCAAAGGAGGAAACCCTACGAGCAGTACTTC	CASSQRRKPYEQYF	.	TRBJ2-7	14	TRBV3-1	few
TGTGCCAGCAGCCCGAAACCGGCAAGCTCCTACGAGCAGTACTTC	CASSPKPASSYEQYF	.	TRBJ2-7	15	TRBV11-2	once
TGTGCCATCGGGCGGGGACAGGGAGGGTCACCCCTCCACTTT	CAIGRGQGGSPLHF	TRBD1	TRBJ1-6	14	TRBV10-3	.
TGTGCCAGCAGCTTAGGGGCCGACAGGGTAAGCGGCTACACCTTC	CASSLGADRVSGYTF	TRBD1	TRBJ1-2	15	TRBV7-9	.
TGTGCCAGCAGCTTGGATACAGGGGGCATCGGAAACATTCAGTACTTC	CASSLDTGGIGNIQYF	TRBD1	TRBJ2-4	16	TRBV5-5	many
TGCAGTGCTGACCGGGACAGGGGGCACAATGAGCAGTTCTTC	CSADRDRGHNEQFF	TRBD1	TRBJ2-1	14	TRBV20-1	many
TGTGCCAGCAGCCCTAGGGGGAGGCTTGGGGGCCATTCACCCCTCCACTTT	CASSPRGRLGGHSPLHF	.	TRBJ1-6	17	TRBV7-2	.
TGCAGTGCTAGACAGGGGGCGGCTAATAATTCACCCCTCCACTTT	CSARQGAANNSPLHF	TRBD1	TRBJ1-6	15	TRBV20-1	.
TGTGCCAGCAGCTTAGGGGTATCAAACACCGGGGAGCTGTTTTTT	CASSLGVSNTGELFF	.	TRBJ2-2	15	TRBV5-5	few
TGTGCCAGCAGCTTCAATCATGGGCCAGATACGCAGTATTTT	CASSFNHGPDTQYF	.	TRBJ2-3	14	TRBV5-4	few
TGTGCCAGTTTCCCCTCAGCGGGAGAGGCGCGTGAGACCCAGTACTTC	CASFPSAGEARETQYF	TRBD2	TRBJ2-5	16	TRBV28	.
TGTGCCATCAGTTCCCGGGACAGGGGGCTTGGAAACACCATATATTTT	CAISSRDRGLGNTIYF	TRBD1	TRBJ1-3	16	TRBV10-3	few
TGTGCCACCAGCAGAGTGGGGGGGGGTTACGAGCAGTACTTC	CATSRVGGGYEQYF	TRBD2	TRBJ2-7	14	TRBV15	few
TGTGCCAGCAGCTTGCAGGGCCTCAACTATGGCTACACCTTC	CASSLQGLNYGYTF	.	TRBJ1-2	14	TRBV5-6	many
TGCGCCAGCAGCTTGGTATGGGAGACCCAGTACTTC	CASSLVWETQYF	.	TRBJ2-5	12	TRBV5-1	few
TGCAGTGCTGGCTTTAGCGGGGGGGCGGGCGAGCAGTACTTC	CSAGFSGGAGEQYF	TRBD2	TRBJ2-7	14	TRBV20-1	few
TGCAGTGCTTCGTCAGGGCTAGCCAAAAACATTCAGTACTTC	CSASSGLAKNIQYF	.	TRBJ2-4	14	TRBV20-1	few
TGCAGCTTCTCGTCCTATAACTATGGCTACACCTTC	CSFSSYNYGYTF	.	TRBJ1-2	12	TRBV29-1	many
TGTGCCAGCACTCACCGGGGGTATTCAGATACGCAGTATTTT	CASTHRGYSDTQYF	.	TRBJ2-3	14	TRBV6-1	few
TGTGCCTGCACAGCTTTTGGTCAGAACTACGGGGCCAACGTCCTGACTTTC	CACTAFGQNYGANVLTF	.	TRBJ2-6	17	TRBV7-9	many
TGTGCCAGCAGCTTGATGTTGGTTTTAGGCTACACCTTC	CASSLMLVLGYTF	.	TRBJ1-2	13	TRBV5-6	few
TGTGCCAGCAGCGTAGCTGAGAGCACTGAAGCTTTCTTT	CASSVAESTEAFF	.	TRBJ1-1	13	TRBV9	.
TGCAGTGCCAGGGGACTGCTCTACGAGCAGTACTTC	CSARGLLYEQYF	.	TRBJ2-7	12	TRBV20-1	.
TGTGCCAGCACCCGGGACGCCAACTACGAGCAGTACTTC	CASTRDANYEQYF	.	TRBJ2-7	13	TRBV7-2	few
TGTGCCAGTAGATCCCGGGGTGAAAATCAGCCCCAGCATTTT	CASRSRGENQPQHF	.	TRBJ1-5	14	TRBV19	few
TGCGCCAGCAGCTGGGGACTAGATCGATCCTACGAGCAGTACTTC	CASSWGLDRSYEQYF	TRBD2	TRBJ2-7	15	TRBV5-1	few
TGTGCCAGCTCACCAGTGCTAGCGAACACCGGGGAGCTGTTTTTT	CASSPVLANTGELFF	.	TRBJ2-2	15	TRBV18	.
TGTGCCAGCAGCTCCCGAGTAGGAACAGATACGCAGTATTTT	CASSSRVGTDTQYF	.	TRBJ2-3	14	TRBV7-2	.
TGCAGCTCCACACAGGGATACGAGCAGTACTTC	CSSTQGYEQYF	.	TRBJ2-7	11	TRBV29-1	.
TGCGCCAGCAGCTTCGGAGGGAGGGCAGATACGCAGTATTTT	CASSFGGRADTQYF	TRBD2	TRBJ2-3	14	TRBV5-1	many
TGTGCCATCAGTAAATCAGGTGGCACTGAAGCTTTCTTT	CAISKSGGTEAFF	.	TRBJ1-1	13	TRBV10-3	.
TGCGCCAGCAGCCCGGGACGGATTGTTTATGGCTACACCTTC	CASSPGRIVYGYTF	.	TRBJ1-2	14	TRBV5-1	.
TGTGCCAGCAGGGCCTTTGGCAATCAGCCCCAGCATTTT	CASRAFGNQPQHF	.	TRBJ1-5	13	TRBV12-3/TRBV12-4	few
TGCGCCAGCAGCTTGGCCGGGGGGGCCGACAATGAGCAGTTCTTC	CASSLAGGADNEQFF	TRBD2	TRBJ2-1	15	TRBV5-1	.
TGCAGTGCTAGACCGAGTGGGATTTCAGGCCTCCACTTT	CSARPSGISGLHF	.	TRBJ1-6	13	TRBV20-1	few
TGTGCCAGCAGTAGCGGGCCCGGCCGTGAAGCTTTCTTT	CASSSGPGREAFF	.	TRBJ1-1	13	TRBV12-3/TRBV12-4	.
TGCGCCAGCAGCCGGGGTCGAGGACAGGGGATACACGAGCAGTACTTC	CASSRGRGQGIHEQYF	TRBD1	TRBJ2-7	16	TRBV4-3	.
TGTGCCAGCAGCTTTGGCGGGTTCTCCCAGCCCCAGCATTTT	CASSFGGFSQPQHF	.	TRBJ1-5	14	TRBV7-2	.
TGCAGTGCAGCGAAAGGTGCGAACTATGGCTACACCTTC	CSAAKGANYGYTF	.	TRBJ1-2	13	TRBV20-1	few
TGTGCCAGCAGCCGACAGGGAACCTCCTACGAGCAGTACTTC	CASSRQGTSYEQYF	TRBD1	TRBJ2-7	14	TRBV7-9	.
TGCAGTGCCGGACTAGCGGGGGGGAGCACAGATACGCAGTATTTT	CSAGLAGGSTDTQYF	TRBD2	TRBJ2-3	15	TRBV20-1	few
TGCAGTGCCTCACAGGGGTCCTACGAGCAGTACTTC	CSASQGSYEQYF	TRBD1	TRBJ2-7	12	TRBV20-1	few
TGCAGTGCTAGAGCCCTGAGGTTTAGCGGGAGTTCTTACAATGAGCAGTTCTTC	CSARALRFSGSSYNEQFF	TRBD2	TRBJ2-1	18	TRBV20-1	few
TGTGCCAGCCGACGAACTAGTCCCCTCTACAATGAGCAGTTCTTC	CASRRTSPLYNEQFF	.	TRBJ2-1	15	TRBV6-2/TRBV6-3	few
TGCGCCAGCAGCTTGGCGGGGAGATACGACACTGAAGCTTTCTTT	CASSLAGRYDTEAFF	.	TRBJ1-1	15	TRBV5-1	.
TGCAGTGCTGGAGCGCCAGGGCGAACAGATACGCAGTATTTT	CSAGAPGRTDTQYF	.	TRBJ2-3	14	TRBV20-1	many
TGTGCCAGCTCACCAAACGGGCTAGCGGTCAATGAGCAGTTCTTC	CASSPNGLAVNEQFF	TRBD2	TRBJ2-1	15	TRBV18	.
TGTGCCAGCCGGGACAGGACATATGGCTACACCTTC	CASRDRTYGYTF	TRBD1	TRBJ1-2	12	TRBV6-2/TRBV6-3	few
TGCGCCAGCAGCCAACTGGGGCAGAATGAAAAACTGTTTTTT	CASSQLGQNEKLFF	.	TRBJ1-4	14	TRBV4-3	many
TGTGCCAGCAGCCAAGGGGGACAGGGAGGTGGCTACACCTTC	CASSQGGQGGGYTF	TRBD1	TRBJ1-2	14	TRBV6-1	.
TGTGCCAGCAGATTACTAGTAAGCACAGATACGCAGTATTTT	CASRLLVSTDTQYF	.	TRBJ2-3	14	TRBV6-5	.
TGTGCCATCAGCCCTGGGGGTTACGAGCAGTACTTC	CAISPGGYEQYF	.	TRBJ2-7	12	TRBV10-3	many
TGCAGTGCTAGAGCCGCAGTTGTTACTGAAGCTTTCTTT	CSARAAVVTEAFF	.	TRBJ1-1	13	TRBV20-1	many